This is a list of T cell receptor beta chains from one sample in a study of blood T cell repertoires in COVID-19. The method was immunoSEQ multiplex PCR; TCRdb's version includes in-frame clones alone and lacks a portion of them. The repertoire has more than 150,000 clones, around 80% of them found once; the top ten carry 13%. The sample comprised PBMCs or T cells enriched from blood (not recorded which). Receptors were obtained from a woman in her sixties or seventies who had recovered from COVID-19. CDR3s include the opening cysteine and the closing phenylalanine or tryptophan. A D gene is named only where the DNA matches it firmly. A row's size may be missing; if present it is once, few, many or a size class.

.	TRBV7-9	TRBJ1-4	.	CASSTTPASNEKLFF	TGTGCCAGCAGCACGACTCCCGCAAGTAATGAAAAACTGTTTTTT
few	TRBV28	TRBJ1-2	TRBD1	CASSLQGVEGYTF	TGTGCCAGCAGCTTACAGGGGGTTGAGGGCTACACCTTC
.	TRBV30	TRBJ2-7	TRBD2	CAWSKGLRNYEQYF	TGTGCCTGGAGTAAGGGACTACGGAACTACGAGCAGTACTTC
.	TRBV18	TRBJ1-5	TRBD1	CASSRTGNSNQPQHF	TGTGCCAGCTCAAGGACAGGGAATAGCAATCAGCCCCAGCATTTT
.	TRBV2	TRBJ1-5	.	CASSIQTGLNQPQHF	TGTGCCAGCAGTATCCAGACAGGACTCAATCAGCCCCAGCATTTT
.	TRBV19	TRBJ1-5	.	CASSIRVGNQPQHF	TGTGCCAGTAGCATCAGGGTGGGCAATCAGCCCCAGCATTTT
.	TRBV19	TRBJ2-2	.	CASRKRAGELFF	TGTGCCAGTAGGAAGAGGGCCGGGGAGCTGTTTTTT
.	TRBV5-6	TRBJ1-2	TRBD1	CASSLAQGLSVGYTF	TGTGCCAGCAGCTTGGCACAGGGGCTATCCGTCGGCTACACCTTC
.	TRBV9	TRBJ2-2	.	CASSVASRDNTGELFF	TGTGCCAGCAGCGTAGCTTCCAGGGATAACACCGGGGAGCTGTTTTTT
.	TRBV4-1	TRBJ2-5	TRBD1	CASSQLVDREETQYF	TGCGCCAGCAGCCAACTTGTGGACAGGGAAGAGACCCAGTACTTC
once	TRBV9	TRBJ2-7	.	CASSTGTGYEQYF	TGTGCCAGCAGCACCGGGACTGGCTACGAGCAGTACTTC
.	TRBV19	TRBJ1-1	TRBD1	CASSPQGWNTEAFF	TGTGCCAGTAGCCCACAGGGGTGGAACACTGAAGCTTTCTTT
few	TRBV29-1	TRBJ2-1	.	CSVSMNRGGEQFF	TGCAGCGTTTCGATGAACAGGGGGGGTGAGCAGTTCTTC
.	TRBV5-3	TRBJ2-2	TRBD2	CARSCSRRGWQNTGELFF	TGTGCCAGAAGCTGCTCTCGGCGGGGGTGGCAGAACACCGGGGAGCTGTTTTTT
.	TRBV11-2	TRBJ1-1	.	CASTHPGRGTEAFF	TGTGCCAGCACCCATCCGGGCAGGGGCACTGAAGCTTTCTTT
.	TRBV30	TRBJ1-6	.	CAWSFGLNSPLHF	TGTGCCTGGAGCTTCGGTCTTAATTCACCCCTCCACTTT
.	TRBV9	TRBJ2-3	.	CASSVGRGTDTQYF	TGTGCCAGCAGCGTAGGAAGGGGGACAGATACGCAGTATTTT
.	TRBV15	TRBJ1-4	.	CATSRGSREGEKLFF	TGTGCCACCAGCAGAGGTTCCAGGGAGGGTGAAAAACTGTTTTTT
.	TRBV27	TRBJ1-2	.	CASSLNPLGYGYTF	TGTGCCAGCAGCCTCAACCCTCTCGGGTATGGCTACACCTTC
.	TRBV5-1	TRBJ1-4	TRBD1	CASSGRGSTNEKLFF	TGCGCCAGCAGTGGCAGGGGGAGCACTAATGAAAAACTGTTTTTT
.	TRBV19	TRBJ2-1	TRBD2	CASSASGTSGGYNEQFF	TGTGCCAGTAGTGCCTCCGGGACTAGCGGGGGATACAATGAGCAGTTCTTC
.	TRBV10-3	TRBJ2-2	TRBD1	CASDRGRGTGELFF	TGTGCCAGCGACAGGGGGCGTGGGACCGGGGAGCTGTTTTTT
.	TRBV5-1	TRBJ2-1	.	CASSLGQHNEQFF	TGCGCCAGCAGCTTAGGACAGCACAATGAGCAGTTCTTC
.	TRBV5-1	TRBJ2-3	.	CASSLVEGGTDTQYF	TGCGCCAGCAGCTTGGTAGAGGGGGGCACAGATACGCAGTATTTT
.	TRBV28	TRBJ1-2	.	CASSPPRLGYTF	TGTGCCAGCAGTCCCCCGAGGCTTGGCTACACCTTC
.	TRBV29-1	TRBJ2-7	.	CSAVAVRGTYEQYF	TGCAGCGCCGTAGCCGTTAGGGGGACCTACGAGCAGTACTTC
.	TRBV28	TRBJ2-3	.	CASRLDRVTDTQYF	TGTGCCAGCAGGCTCGACAGAGTCACAGATACGCAGTATTTT
.	TRBV5-1	TRBJ1-5	TRBD1	CASSAGQGINQPQHF	TGCGCCAGCAGCGCGGGACAGGGTATCAATCAGCCCCAGCATTTT
.	TRBV10-1	TRBJ2-3	TRBD1	CASSESGRGTQYF	TGCGCCAGCAGTGAGTCGGGCAGGGGGACGCAGTATTTT